Each of the 22 T cell receptor beta chains below was sequenced from the same sample in a study of human T cells and chemical hapten exposure. Time point of the sample: patch test 2, 6 weeks after DPC sensitization. Documented treatment: therapeutic diphenylcyclopropenone sensitization with weekly scalp DPC. TCRdb redid the calling of the RACE reads with MiXCR, one entry per CDR3 protein. The sample has over 85,000 distinct CDR3 sequences; over 7.5% are singletons. The sample in question was whole blood, obtained in connection with sensitization to the hapten diphenylcyclopropenone (DPC). The receptors here all came from a woman aged 40 to 50 with alopecia areata. Some clones in this sample may be carry-over from other donors' samples.

This clonotype has at least ten counts. J is TRBJ2-1 and V is TRBV11-3; D ambiguous. The CDR3 consists of 10 residues. Germline V gene lookup returns CDR1 SGHNT and CDR2 YENEEA. Trimming took off 6 bases at V and 13 bases at J, with 10 bases between the two ends. The CDR3 bases are TGTGCCAGCAGTTATCTGGAACAGTTCTTC. Translated: CASSYLEQFF.

This clonotype was counted ten times or more. V and J are TRBV29-1 and TRBJ2-2, with TRBD1 matching 7 bases. The CDR3 covers 15 residues. Germline loops: CDR1 SQVTM, CDR2 ANQGSEA. The V segment lost 3 bases and the J segment 1 base; nucleotides outside the gene matches: 5. The CDR3 DNA reads as TGCAGCGTTGAGTCTGGGGACAGGAACACCGGGGAGCTGTTTTTT. It yields the protein CSVESGDRNTGELFF.

The rearrangement uses TRBV7-6 and TRBJ2-7; TRBD2 agrees at 9 bases. This CDR3 is 15 amino acids long. Germline assignment: CDR1 SGHVS and CDR2 FNYEAQ. The J segment lost 5 bases and the V segment lost 4 bases, leaving 9 bases of the junction unmatched. The CDR3 protein is CASSSFSAGGNEQYF. The CDR3 nucleotides are TGTGCCAGCAGCTCCTTTTCAGCGGGGGGAAACGAGCAGTACTTC.

This clonotype was detected ten times or more. The rearrangement links TRBV6-2 or TRBV6-3 to TRBJ2-1; D gene ambiguous. Between the trimmed V and J ends, which lost 6 bases and 7 bases, there was a span of 22 bases. Germline V gene lookup returns CDR1 MNHEY and CDR2 SVGEGT. The CDR3 sequence is 16 residues long. CDR3: CASSSTGQIRLNEQFF. Written as DNA, the CDR3 is TGTGCCAGCAGCTCAACCGGGCAAATCCGGTTGAATGAGCAGTTCTTC.

This clonotype has ten or more counts. The chain couples TRBV20-1 to TRBJ2-7, with D tentatively TRBD2 (5 bases). Trimming left V 8 bases short and J 0 bases short, with 20 bases between. CDR1 is DFQATT and CDR2 is SNEGSKA in the germline V gene (reference sequence). The CDR3 loop spans 15 amino acids. For the CDR3, the DNA is TGCAGTACCCCAAACCGGAGGACTGGCTCCTACGAGCAGTACTTC. Protein product: CSTPNRRTGSYEQYF.

This clonotype was seen only a few times. This chain uses TRBV4-1 with TRBJ2-1; TRBD2 might be the D (6 bases). The CDR3 sequence is 16 residues long. The V gene lost 0 bases and the J gene lost 0 bases, with 9 bases spanning the gap. Germline loops: CDR1 MGHRA, CDR2 YSYEKL. The CDR3 DNA is TGCGCCAGCAGCCAAGACTTGCGGGGCTCCTACAATGAGCAGTTCTTC. It translates to CASSQDLRGSYNEQFF.

There are many counts of this clonotype. The CDR3 nucleotides read TGCGCCAGCAGCTTTCAGGGCGACTATGGCTACACCTTC. The encoded protein is CASSFQGDYGYTF. This sequence joins TRBV5-1 and TRBJ1-2; tentative D call: TRBD1 (5 bases). CDR1 and CDR2 from the germline V gene are SGHRS and YFSETQ. The germline V and J ends were trimmed by 2 bases and 3 bases, with 8 bases remaining between them. This CDR3 is 13 amino acids long.

This clonotype showed up many times. The chain recombines TRBV14 with TRBJ2-5; D may be TRBD2 (6 bases). The CDR3 extends over 15 amino acids. Between the trimmed V and J ends, which lost 0 bases and 5 bases, there was a span of 13 bases. CDR1 is SGHDN and CDR2 is FVKESK in the germline V gene. The CDR3 protein is CASSQDRLEGETQYF. CDR3 DNA: TGTGCCAGCAGCCAAGATCGACTGGAGGGGGAGACCCAGTACTTC.

On this clonotype itself: The DNA is omitted, as the CDR3 cannot be located on it reliably, and the CDR3 follows TCRdb's listing. The J gene is TRBJ2-2, the V gene TRBV7-3. The germline V gene encodes CDR1 SGHTA and CDR2 FQGTGA. The CDR3 numbers 17 amino acids, ends counted. The CDR3 sequence is CASSDHRWPPTPGSCFF.

There are many counts of this clonotype. The genes are TRBV2 and TRBJ2-5; tentatively, D is TRBD1 (5 bases). This CDR3 region has 14 residues. V was clipped by 5 bases and J by 2 bases, with 12 bases between them. CDR1 is SNHLY, CDR2 FYNNEI, per germline. For the CDR3, the DNA is TGTGCCAGCAGTCTAGGGGCAGTACAAGAGACCCAGTACTTC. This sequence encodes CASSLGAVQETQYF.

This clonotype has at least ten counts. This chain joins TRBV28 and TRBJ2-6; 8 nucleotides align to TRBD1. Germline V lookup: CDR1 MDHEN, CDR2 SYDVKM. The junction had 10 bases not matched to a gene; V was cut back by 6 bases and J by 0 bases. The CDR3 loop spans 18 amino acids. Here the CDR3 DNA reads TGTGCCAGCAGCCCTACCGGGACAGGATACTCTGGGGCCAACGTCCTGACTTTC. It codes for CASSPTGTGYSGANVLTF.

The table lists this clonotype with many counts. The chain carries TRBV5-1 and TRBJ2-6, with D tentatively TRBD2 (6 bases). V was pared by 4 bases and J by 0 bases, with 8 bases between. The CDR3 extends over 15 amino acids. The V gene's germline CDR1 is SGHRS and CDR2 YFSETQ. CDR3 in DNA: TGCGCCAGCAGCACCGGGGGCTCTGGGGCCAACGTCCTGACTTTC. It encodes CASSTGGSGANVLTF.

In this sample, this clonotype turned up many times. This chain joins TRBV3-1 and TRBJ2-5; 9 nucleotides align to TRBD2. CDR1 LGHDT and CDR2 YNNKEL come from the germline V gene (reference sequence). The CDR3 has 16 amino acids. V lost 1 base to trimming and J lost 5 bases; unmatched junction nucleotides: 8. This chain's CDR3 is CASSQVRLAAGETQYF. Here the CDR3 DNA reads TGTGCCAGCAGCCAAGTACGACTAGCGGCGGGGGAGACCCAGTACTTC.

The rearrangement uses TRBV4-2 and TRBJ2-7; possible D gene TRBD2, 6 bases. The V end was cut by 3 bases, the J end by 0 bases, with 12 bases between. Germline loops: CDR1 LGHNA, CDR2 YNFKEQ. The CDR3 has 15 amino acids. In DNA form, the CDR3 reads TGTGCCAGCAGCCAGGCCCCGGGAGACTCCTACGAGCAGTACTTC. Amino acid sequence: CASSQAPGDSYEQYF.

There are a few counts of this clonotype. The chain combines TRBV6-6 with TRBJ1-1, with TRBD1 as a possible D gene (5 bases). Germline assignment: CDR1 MNHNY and CDR2 SVGAGI (reference sequence). This CDR3 is 14 amino acids long. V was pared by 2 bases and J by 0 bases, with 7 bases between. As DNA, the CDR3 is TGTGCCAGCAGTTACGGGGGGGTGAACACTGAAGCTTTCTTT. It specifies CASSYGGVNTEAFF.

This clonotype has a count of ten or more. The rearrangement joins TRBV7-2 to TRBJ1-2; D is perhaps TRBD1 (6 bases). V was cut by 1 base and J by 5 bases, with 8 bases left in between. The CDR3 spans 13 residues. CDR1 and CDR2 from the germline V gene are SGHTA and FQGNSA. The CDR3, as DNA: TGTGCCAGCAGCTTAGGGCAGGGGTATGGCTACACCTTC. Translated: CASSLGQGYGYTF.

For this clonotype: At one end the junction does not follow the germline gene, possibly because of a read error. This rearrangement joins TRBV10-2 to TRBJ1-1, with 7 positions matching TRBD1. Germline lookup yields CDR1 WSHSY and CDR2 SAAADI. CDR3 size: 13 residues. CDR3 sequence reads: CASSAQGGGGLDF. The CDR3 DNA reads as TGCGCCAGCAGCGCGCAGGGGGGCGGGGGTCTTGACTTT.

The sample holds a few counts of this clonotype. V gene TRBV28 combines with J gene TRBJ2-7, with 8 bases that match TRBD2. V dropped 8 bases and J dropped 5; count of bases not matched to a gene: 20. The CDR3 consists of 17 residues. The germline gives CDR1 MDHEN, CDR2 SYDVKM. The CDR3 region is CASLPAREAGVRDEQYF. CDR3 nucleotide sequence: TGTGCCAGCCTCCCGGCCCGAGAAGCGGGAGTCAGAGACGAGCAGTACTTC.

V and J are TRBV10-3 and TRBJ1-1; no clear D gene. The CDR3 has 11 amino acids. V was trimmed by 8 bases and J by 4 bases, leaving 8 bases between them. Per the germline V gene, CDR1 is ENHRY and CDR2 is SYGVKD. The CDR3 protein is CAIGDTTEAFF. In nucleotides, the CDR3 is TGTGCCATCGGAGACACCACTGAAGCTTTCTTT.

This clonotype has just a few counts. This chain connects TRBV11-2 to TRBJ2-3, with TRBD2 identical over 12 bases. V gave up 5 bases and J gave up 3 bases; unmatched junction bases: 18. The length of the CDR3 is 20 residues. Germline CDR1 is SGHAT and CDR2 is FQNNGV. Written as DNA, the CDR3 is TGTGCCAGCAGCCCAACCCTGACTAGCGGGAGTAAGATGGGAACAGATACGCAGTATTTT. It is translated as CASSPTLTSGSKMGTDTQYF.

Regarding this clonotype: The junction differs from germline at one of its ends, possibly a read error. The CDR3 DNA is TGTGCCTGGGGCGGAAGGGGCCAACCCTCCCACGAGCAGTACTTC. This codes for CAWGGRGQPSHEQYF. The chain couples TRBV30 to TRBJ2-7; weak D call: TRBD1 (5 bases). The CDR3 is made up of 15 amino acids. The germline CDR1 and CDR2 sequences are GTSNPN and SVGIG (reference sequence).

The chain uses TRBV4-2 and TRBJ1-1; possibly TRBD1 for D (5 bases). Per the germline V gene, CDR1 is LGHNA and CDR2 is YNFKEQ. The length of the CDR3 is 13 residues. V lost 4 bases and J lost 4, with 10 bases in between. For the CDR3, the DNA is TGTGCCAGCAGCCCCCTCGGGGGCACTGAAGCTTTCTTT. This sequence encodes CASSPLGGTEAFF.